The 29 T cell receptor beta chains in this list originate from one sample, sequenced in a study of technical replicates of blood from four donors. Using immunoSEQ multiplex PCR, the repertoire was profiled, and TCRdb retains in-frame clones only, with some absent. There are more than 65,000 clones in the sample; roughly 92% occur only once, and 0.4% to 0.45% lies in the top ten. The specimen was T cells isolated from PBMCs. These receptors all stem from a human donor in good health.

The CDR3 sequence is CASSGLAEEETQYF. CDR3 bases: TGTGCCAGCAGTGGACTAGCGGAAGAAGAGACCCAGTACTTC. The J gene is TRBJ2-5, the V gene TRBV2, with 9 bases identical to TRBD2. CDR1 SNHLY and CDR2 FYNNEI come from the germline V gene. V lost 4 bases and J lost 3; bases outside the gene matches: 3. This CDR3 spans 14 amino acids. Full variable domain (remainder filled in from reference TRBV2 and TRBJ2-5): EPEVTQTPSHQVTQMGQEVILRCVPISNHLYFYWYRQILGQKVEFLVSFYNNEISEKSEIFDDQFSVERPDGSNFTLKIRSTKLEDSAMYFCASSGLAEEETQYFGPGTRLLVL.

For the CDR3, the DNA is TGTGCCAGCAGTTTAGGGGCTCCCTACGAGCAGTACTTC. Encoded protein: CASSLGAPYEQYF. The rearrangement joins TRBV28 to TRBJ2-7, with D maybe TRBD1 (5 bases). Between the trimmed V and J ends, which lost 2 bases and 2 bases, there was a span of 7 bases. CDR3 length: 13 residues. Germline V CDR1 and CDR2: MDHEN, SYDVKM.

This clone was detected only a few times. V and J are TRBV15 and TRBJ1-1; TRBD1 might be the D (5 bases). This CDR3 contains 13 residues. The germline V gene has CDR1 LNHNV and CDR2 YYDKDF (reference sequence). Deletions cut 0 bases from V and 11 bases from J, with 13 bases between. DNA for the CDR3: TGTGCCACCAGCAGAGATATGGGGACTAGGGCTTTCTTT. Translated, it gives CATSRDMGTRAFF. Looking up the rest from reference TRBV15 and TRBJ1-1 gives the full variable domain: DAMVIQNPRYQVTQFGKPVTLSCSQTLNHNVMYWYQQKSSQAPKLLFHYYDKDFNNEADTPDNFQSRRPNTSFCFLDIRSPGLGDTAMYLCATSRDMGTRAFFGQGTRLTVV.

The CDR3 region is CASSSETGFEQYF. CDR3 DNA: TGCGCCAGCAGCTCGGAGACAGGATTCGAGCAGTACTTC. The chain couples TRBV5-1 to TRBJ2-7; tentative D call: TRBD1 (6 bases). From germline, CDR1 is SGHRS and CDR2 YFSETQ. The V gene lost 3 bases and the J gene lost 6 bases, with 13 bases spanning the gap. The CDR3 runs to 13 residues.

In DNA form, the CDR3 reads TGTGCCATCAGTGTCTGGTCCGAACGACAGGGGCCAAAAGGGACCGGGGAGCTGTTTTTT. This sequence encodes CAISVWSERQGPKGTGELFF. This chain joins TRBV10-3 and TRBJ2-2; 8 nucleotides line up with TRBD1. The germline V gene encodes CDR1 ENHRY and CDR2 SYGVKD. V gave up 4 bases and J gave up 5 bases; unmatched junction bases: 21. CDR3 length: 20 amino acids.

The chain carries TRBV28 and TRBJ2-7; 9 bases align to TRBD2. This CDR3 comprises 18 residues. CDR1 and CDR2 from the germline V gene are MDHEN and SYDVKM. Losses at the gene ends were 7 bases for V and 0 bases for J; bases not matched to a gene: 16. CDR3 residues: CASIGKLAGAFSSYEQYF. CDR3 nucleotide sequence: TGTGCCAGCATTGGGAAACTAGCGGGTGCCTTTAGCTCCTACGAGCAGTACTTC.

The J gene is TRBJ2-1, the V gene TRBV6-5, with 8 bases identical to TRBD2. The CDR3 extends over 15 amino acids. V was clipped by 2 bases and J by 5 bases; unmatched bases: 5. Germline values: CDR1 MNHEY, CDR2 SVGAGI. Here the CDR3 DNA reads TGTGCCAGCAGTTACCCGGGAGGGCCAAACAATGAGCAGTTCTTC. Translating it yields CASSYPGGPNNEQFF.

In this sample, this clone turned up once. V and J are TRBV7-6 and TRBJ2-5, with D tentatively TRBD2 (6 bases). V was clipped by 2 bases and J by 5 bases, with 21 bases between them. Germline V gives CDR1 SGHVS, CDR2 FNYEAQ. This CDR3 region has 17 residues. The CDR3 is CASSLSSRRELAETQYF. In DNA form, the CDR3 reads TGTGCCAGCAGCTTATCTTCTCGACGGGAGTTGGCGGAGACCCAGTACTTC.

J is TRBJ1-1 and V is TRBV25-1, with D maybe TRBD1 (5 bases). From germline, CDR1 is MGHDK and CDR2 SYGVNS. The CDR3 contains 15 residues. V was pared by 2 bases and J by 2 bases, with 12 bases between. The CDR3 spells CASSEVGRGNTEAFF. The CDR3 DNA reads TGTGCCAGCAGTGAAGTAGGGAGGGGTAACACTGAAGCTTTCTTT.

The chain employs TRBV7-3 and TRBJ2-3, with 12 bases lining up with TRBD2. There are 18 residues in the CDR3. The germline gives CDR1 SGHTA, CDR2 FQGTGA. Trimming cost V 5 bases and J 3 bases; bases outside gene matches: 12. The CDR3: CASSPFRTSGTATDTQYF. The CDR3 nucleotides are TGTGCCAGCAGCCCCTTCCGGACTAGCGGGACGGCAACAGATACGCAGTATTTT.

This clone has just one count. The chain links TRBV5-1 to TRBJ1-1; 7 bases are a match to TRBD1. Germline V gene lookup returns CDR1 SGHRS and CDR2 YFSETQ. The CDR3 has 14 amino acids. V was clipped by 4 bases and J by 5 bases; unmatched bases: 8. The CDR3 reads CASSQRQGPTEAFF. The CDR3 DNA reads as TGCGCCAGCAGCCAAAGACAGGGACCGACTGAAGCTTTCTTT.

The chain links TRBV9 to TRBJ2-7; 12 positions agree with TRBD2. The ends lost 2 bases at V and 3 bases at J; junction bases unmatched: 3. The CDR3 has 15 residues. CDR1 SGDLS and CDR2 YYNGEE come from the germline V gene. The CDR3 protein is CASSVSGLAGYEQYF. CDR3 DNA sequence: TGTGCCAGCAGCGTTTCGGGACTAGCGGGCTACGAGCAGTACTTC.

This clone was recorded once. The chain has TRBV28 and TRBJ2-7, with D possibly being TRBD1 (6 bases). This CDR3 contains 16 residues. The V gene's germline CDR1 is MDHEN and CDR2 SYDVKM. Deletions cut 5 bases from V and 5 bases from J, with 22 bases between. The CDR3 nucleotides are TGTGCCAGCAGTCCGGAAGGGCTGAGGGGGATCAACGAGCAGTACTTC. Protein sequence: CASSPEGLRGINEQYF.

The rearrangement joins TRBV16 to TRBJ2-5, with unresolved D. V shed 4 bases and J shed 2 bases, with 8 bases lying between them. CDR3 length: 13 amino acids. Per the germline V gene, CDR1 is KGHSY and CDR2 is FQNENV. CDR3 nucleotide sequence: TGTGCCAGCAGCCCACTCATACAAGAGACCCAGTACTTC. Translating it yields CASSPLIQETQYF.

This chain connects TRBV5-1 to TRBJ2-3, with no clear D. Germline lookup yields CDR1 SGHRS and CDR2 YFSETQ. V dropped 1 base and J dropped 2 bases, with 5 bases sitting between them. This CDR3 spans 13 amino acids. The CDR3 region has the DNA TGCGCCAGCAGCTTGCGGTTCACAGATACGCAGTATTTT. As protein: CASSLRFTDTQYF.

This chain joins TRBV19 and TRBJ2-2; 12 bases match TRBD1. V lost 4 bases and J lost 4; bases outside the gene matches: 7. The CDR3 covers 17 residues. Germline lookup yields CDR1 LNHDA and CDR2 SQIVND (reference sequence). Here the CDR3 reads CASSTPGQGAVTGELFF. The CDR3 coding sequence is TGTGCCAGTAGTACACCGGGACAGGGGGCGGTCACCGGGGAGCTGTTTTTT.

The CDR3 reads CASSSTGVEKLFF. The CDR3, as DNA: TGTGCCAGTAGTTCGACAGGGGTTGAAAAACTGTTTTTT. This chain uses TRBV19 with TRBJ1-4, with 8 bases that match TRBD1. Germline CDR1 reads LNHDA; CDR2 reads SQIVND (reference sequence). V lost 5 bases, J lost 7 bases, and 3 bases stayed unmatched. The length of the CDR3 is 13 residues.

This clone is a singleton in its sample. The chain links TRBV18 to TRBJ1-1; D unresolved. V shed 1 base and J shed 1 base, with 4 bases lying between them. Germline CDR1 reads KGHSH; CDR2 reads LQKENI. The CDR3 runs 13 residues. In nucleotides, the CDR3 is TGTGCCAGCTCACCACGGGCGAACACTGAAGCTTTCTTT. Translated: CASSPRANTEAFF.

The genes are TRBV15 and TRBJ2-2, with D unresolved. CDR1 and CDR2 from the germline V gene are LNHNV and YYDKDF (reference sequence). V was cut by 5 bases and J by 0 bases, with 7 bases left in between. The CDR3 runs 14 residues. The CDR3 DNA follows: TGTGCCACCAGCTCAGGTACGAACACCGGGGAGCTGTTTTTT. It specifies CATSSGTNTGELFF.

This chain connects TRBV27 to TRBJ2-7; D gene uncertain. The CDR3 runs 12 residues. Trimming removed 4 bases at V and 4 bases at J, with 8 bases between. Germline V gene sequence: CDR1 MNHEY, CDR2 SMNVEV (reference sequence). The CDR3 DNA follows: TGTGCCAGCAGTTCAACCGGGTACGAGCAGTACTTC. It yields the protein CASSSTGYEQYF.

This clone was recorded a few times. This chain joins TRBV7-9 and TRBJ1-1; a weak D match, TRBD1 (5 bases). Germline-derived CDR1 and CDR2 are SEHNR and FQNEAQ (reference sequence). This CDR3 has 16 amino acids. Trimming took off 5 bases at V and 1 base at J, with 17 bases between the two ends. The CDR3 is CASSHRQILSNTEAFF. The CDR3 bases are TGTGCCAGCAGCCATAGACAGATCCTTTCGAACACTGAAGCTTTCTTT.

The chain combines TRBV29-1 with TRBJ2-7; 10 positions agree with TRBD1. The CDR3 extends over 12 amino acids. Germline-derived CDR1 and CDR2 are SQVTM and ANQGSEA. The V and J ends lost 6 bases and 6 bases, in that order; junction bases with no gene match: 5. CDR3 sequence (DNA): TGCAGCGTGGGACAGGGGTATAGCGAGCAGTACTTC. Its translation is CSVGQGYSEQYF.

This clone has only one observation. The chain combines TRBV19 with TRBJ2-2; TRBD1 aligns across 8 bases. Germline lookup yields CDR1 LNHDA and CDR2 SQIVND (reference sequence). The ends lost 9 bases at V and 1 base at J; junction bases unmatched: 10. The CDR3 length is 16 residues. CDR3 nucleotides: TGTGCCAGCGGACAGGGTGTAAATCGGAACACCGGGGAGCTGTTTTTT. Amino acids: CASGQGVNRNTGELFF.

The V gene is TRBV7-3, the J gene TRBJ2-2; D may be TRBD2 (6 bases). CDR3 length equals 15 residues. V lost 0 bases to trimming and J lost 7 bases, with 12 bases between them. CDR1 and CDR2 (germline): SGHTA, FQGTGA. CDR3: CASSLTAGLVGELFF. The CDR3 region has the DNA TGTGCCAGCAGCTTAACGGCGGGGTTGGTCGGGGAGCTGTTTTTT.

V usage is TRBV7-3 and J usage is TRBJ2-1; no firm D call. V lost 1 base and J lost 6, with 7 bases in between. The CDR3 extends over 13 amino acids. The germline V gene has CDR1 SGHTA and CDR2 FQGTGA. The CDR3 DNA reads as TGTGCCAGCAGCTTAATTGCGTCCAATGAGCAGTTCTTC. It is translated as CASSLIASNEQFF.

The J gene is TRBJ1-2, the V gene TRBV6-5; 7 nucleotides match TRBD1. The germline gives CDR1 MNHEY, CDR2 SVGAGI. V shed 2 bases and J 5 bases; nucleotides not matched to a gene: 2. The CDR3 contains 13 residues. Here the CDR3 DNA reads TGTGCCAGCAGTTACCGGGACAGTTATGGCTACACCTTC. This gives the protein CASSYRDSYGYTF.

The V call is TRBV15, the J call TRBJ2-7; tentative D call: TRBD2 (6 bases). Germline V gives CDR1 LNHNV, CDR2 YYDKDF (reference sequence). V lost 3 bases, J lost 3 bases, and 15 bases lay in between. The CDR3 length is 15 residues. The CDR3: CATSRGGVEGYEQYF. CDR3 coding DNA: TGTGCCACCAGCAGGGGTGGGGTGGAGGGCTACGAGCAGTACTTC.

The chain joins TRBV7-9 to TRBJ2-7; 7 bases line up with TRBD1. Per the germline V gene, CDR1 is SEHNR and CDR2 is FQNEAQ (reference sequence). The CDR3 runs to 13 residues. The trim removed 5 bases at V and 3 bases at J, leaving 4 bases unmatched. The CDR3 DNA sequence: TGTGCCAGCAGCCTTGGACAGGACTACGAGCAGTACTTC. Translating gives CASSLGQDYEQYF.

This sequence joins TRBV15 and TRBJ1-3, with D possibly being TRBD1 (5 bases). The CDR3 loop spans 15 amino acids. Trimming took off 3 bases at V and 10 bases at J, with 19 bases between the two ends. Germline CDR1 reads LNHNV; CDR2 reads YYDKDF (reference sequence). The CDR3 DNA reads as TGTGCCACCAGCAGGGATCCCGACAGCGCGCGGACCATATATTTT. Translation gives CATSRDPDSARTIYF.